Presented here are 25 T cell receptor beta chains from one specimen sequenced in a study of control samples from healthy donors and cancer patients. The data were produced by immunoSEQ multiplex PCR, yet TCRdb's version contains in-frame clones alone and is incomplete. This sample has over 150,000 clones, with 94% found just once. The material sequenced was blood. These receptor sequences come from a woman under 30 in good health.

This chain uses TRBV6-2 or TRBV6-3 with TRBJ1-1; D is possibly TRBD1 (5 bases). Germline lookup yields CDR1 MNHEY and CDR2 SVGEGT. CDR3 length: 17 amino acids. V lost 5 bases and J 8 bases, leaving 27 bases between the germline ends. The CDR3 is CASSTYPRGTEDSEAFF. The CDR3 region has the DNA TGTGCCAGCAGTACGTATCCCCGGGGCACAGAAGACTCAGAAGCTTTCTTT.

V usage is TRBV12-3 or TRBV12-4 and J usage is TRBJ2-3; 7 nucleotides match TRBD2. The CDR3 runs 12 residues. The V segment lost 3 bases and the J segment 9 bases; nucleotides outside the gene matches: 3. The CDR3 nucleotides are TGTGCCAGCAGTTTTGGCGGGGGAACGCAGTATTTT. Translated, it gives CASSFGGGTQYF.

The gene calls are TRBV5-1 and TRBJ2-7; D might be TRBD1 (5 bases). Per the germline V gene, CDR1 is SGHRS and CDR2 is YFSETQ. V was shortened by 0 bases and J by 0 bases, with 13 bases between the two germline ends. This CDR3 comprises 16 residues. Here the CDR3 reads CASSLATWGSSYEQYF. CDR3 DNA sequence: TGCGCCAGCAGCTTGGCCACCTGGGGCAGCTCCTACGAGCAGTACTTC.

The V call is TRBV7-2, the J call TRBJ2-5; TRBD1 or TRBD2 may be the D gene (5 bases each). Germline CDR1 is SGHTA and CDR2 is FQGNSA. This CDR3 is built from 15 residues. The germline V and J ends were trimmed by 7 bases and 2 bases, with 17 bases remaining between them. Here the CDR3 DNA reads TGTGCCAGCAACCTGGGGGTGGGTACTCAAGAGACCCAGTACTTC. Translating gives CASNLGVGTQETQYF.

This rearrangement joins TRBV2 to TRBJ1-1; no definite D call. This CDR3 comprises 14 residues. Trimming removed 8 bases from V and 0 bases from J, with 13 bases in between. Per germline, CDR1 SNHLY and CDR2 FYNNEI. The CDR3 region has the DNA TGTGCCAGCTGGCTGGAAGGGCTGAACACTGAAGCTTTCTTT. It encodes CASWLEGLNTEAFF.

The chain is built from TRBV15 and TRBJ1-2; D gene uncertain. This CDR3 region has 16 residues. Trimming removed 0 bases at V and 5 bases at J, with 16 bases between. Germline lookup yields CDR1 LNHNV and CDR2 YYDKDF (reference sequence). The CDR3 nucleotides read TGTGCCACCAGCAGAGATCGTGGCACTACGGCTTATGGCTACACCTTC. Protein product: CATSRDRGTTAYGYTF.

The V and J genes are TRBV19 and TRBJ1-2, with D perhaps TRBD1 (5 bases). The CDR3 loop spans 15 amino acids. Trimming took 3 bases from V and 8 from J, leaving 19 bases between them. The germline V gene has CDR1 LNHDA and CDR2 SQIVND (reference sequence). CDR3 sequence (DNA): TGTGCCAGTAGTATTTCCACGTGGGGCCAGAGCGGCTACACCTTC. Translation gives CASSISTWGQSGYTF.

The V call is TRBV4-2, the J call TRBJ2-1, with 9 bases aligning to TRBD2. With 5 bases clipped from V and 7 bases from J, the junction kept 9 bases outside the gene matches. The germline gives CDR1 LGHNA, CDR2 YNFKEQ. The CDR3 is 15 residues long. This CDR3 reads CASSSSRLAANEQFF. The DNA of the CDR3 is TGTGCCAGCAGCTCCTCTCGACTAGCGGCTAATGAGCAGTTCTTC.

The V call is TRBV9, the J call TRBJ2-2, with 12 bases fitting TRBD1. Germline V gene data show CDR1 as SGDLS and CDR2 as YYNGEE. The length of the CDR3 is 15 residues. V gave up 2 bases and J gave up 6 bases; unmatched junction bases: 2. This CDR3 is CASSVGQGASGELFF. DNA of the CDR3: TGTGCCAGCAGCGTGGGACAGGGGGCTTCCGGGGAGCTGTTTTTT.

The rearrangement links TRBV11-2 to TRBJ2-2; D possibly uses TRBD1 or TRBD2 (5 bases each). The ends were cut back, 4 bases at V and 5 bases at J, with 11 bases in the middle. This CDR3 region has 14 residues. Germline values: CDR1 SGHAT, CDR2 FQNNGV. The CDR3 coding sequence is TGTGCCAGCAGCTCTGATTGGGGGACCGGGGAGCTGTTTTTT. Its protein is CASSSDWGTGELFF. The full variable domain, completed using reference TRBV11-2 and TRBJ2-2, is EAGVAQSPRYKIIEKRQSVAFWCNPISGHATLYWYQQILGQGPKLLIQFQNNGVVDDSQLPKDRFSAERLKGVDSTLKIQPAKLEDSAVYLCASSSDWGTGELFFGEGSRLTVL.

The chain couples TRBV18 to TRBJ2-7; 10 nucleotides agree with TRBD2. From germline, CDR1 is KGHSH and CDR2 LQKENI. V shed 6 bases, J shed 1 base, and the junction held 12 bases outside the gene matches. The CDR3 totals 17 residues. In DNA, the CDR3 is TGTGCCAGCTCGTCACTTATAGGGACTAGCGAGTCCTACGAGCAGTACTTC. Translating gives CASSSLIGTSESYEQYF.

The CDR3 bases are TGTGCCAGCAGCATCTTTGGGACAGGAACTAGGGGCTACACCTTC. It yields the protein CASSIFGTGTRGYTF. The chain couples TRBV7-9 to TRBJ1-2; 8 bases are shared with TRBD1. Losses at the gene ends were 5 bases for V and 8 bases for J; bases not matched to a gene: 13. Germline V CDR1 and CDR2: SEHNR, FQNEAQ (reference sequence). The CDR3 extends over 15 amino acids.

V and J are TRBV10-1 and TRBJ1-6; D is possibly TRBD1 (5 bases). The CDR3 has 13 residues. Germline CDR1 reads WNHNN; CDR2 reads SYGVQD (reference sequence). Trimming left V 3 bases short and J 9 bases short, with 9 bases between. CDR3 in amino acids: CASSEVRGSPLHF. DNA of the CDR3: TGCGCCAGCAGTGAAGTTAGGGGTTCACCCCTCCACTTT.

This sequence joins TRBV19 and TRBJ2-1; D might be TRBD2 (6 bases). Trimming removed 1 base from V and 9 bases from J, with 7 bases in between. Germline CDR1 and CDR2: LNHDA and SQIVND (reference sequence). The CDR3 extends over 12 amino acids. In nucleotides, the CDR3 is TGTGCCAGTAGTATAGGGAGGGGTGAGCAGTTCTTC. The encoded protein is CASSIGRGEQFF.

CDR3 sequence reads: CASGTSSGNTIYF. CDR3 bases: TGTGCCAGCGGGACGTCCTCTGGAAACACCATATATTTT. The chain employs TRBV19 and TRBJ1-3; D possibly corresponds to TRBD1 (5 bases). CDR3 size: 13 residues. V was pared by 9 bases and J by 0 bases, with 9 bases between. Germline values: CDR1 LNHDA, CDR2 SQIVND (reference sequence). The variable domain in full, with the rest retrieved from reference TRBV19 and TRBJ1-3, is DGGITQSPKYLFRKEGQNVTLSCEQNLNHDAMYWYRQDPGQGLRLIYYSQIVNDFQKGDIAEGYSVSREKKESFPLTVTSAQKNPTAFYLCASGTSSGNTIYFGEGSWLTVV.

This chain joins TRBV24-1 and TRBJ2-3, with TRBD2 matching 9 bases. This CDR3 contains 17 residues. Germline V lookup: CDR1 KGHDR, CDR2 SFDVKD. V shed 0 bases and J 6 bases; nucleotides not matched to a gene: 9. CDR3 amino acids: CATSDLPAGGPPDTQYF. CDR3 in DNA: TGTGCCACCAGTGATTTGCCGGCGGGAGGGCCTCCCGATACGCAGTATTTT.

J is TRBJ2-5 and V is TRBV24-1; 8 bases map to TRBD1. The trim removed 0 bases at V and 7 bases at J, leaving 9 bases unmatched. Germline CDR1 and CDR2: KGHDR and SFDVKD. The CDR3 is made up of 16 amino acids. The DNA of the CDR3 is TGTGCCACCAGTGATTTGCGGGACAGGTCCCCAGGGACCCAGTACTTC. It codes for CATSDLRDRSPGTQYF.

Written as DNA, the CDR3 is TGTGCCAGTAGTCAGGCAAGGGGGATGTACTATGGCTACACCTTC. It encodes CASSQARGMYYGYTF. The chain uses TRBV19 and TRBJ1-2; maybe TRBD1 (6 bases). Trimming removed 5 bases at V and 3 bases at J, with 16 bases between. The CDR3 consists of 15 residues. CDR1 LNHDA and CDR2 SQIVND come from the germline V gene (reference sequence).

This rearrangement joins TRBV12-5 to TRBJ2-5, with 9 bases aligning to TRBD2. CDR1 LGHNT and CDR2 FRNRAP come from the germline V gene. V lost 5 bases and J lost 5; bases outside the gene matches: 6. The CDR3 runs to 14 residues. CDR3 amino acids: CASGARGGRETQYF. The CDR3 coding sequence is TGTGCTAGTGGTGCGCGGGGGGGCCGCGAGACCCAGTACTTC.

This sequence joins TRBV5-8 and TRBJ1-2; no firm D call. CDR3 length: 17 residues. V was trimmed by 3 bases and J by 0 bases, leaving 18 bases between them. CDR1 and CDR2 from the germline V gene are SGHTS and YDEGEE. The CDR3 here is CASSSGRPLEANYGYTF. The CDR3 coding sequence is TGTGCCAGCAGCTCAGGACGGCCGCTCGAAGCTAACTATGGCTACACCTTC.

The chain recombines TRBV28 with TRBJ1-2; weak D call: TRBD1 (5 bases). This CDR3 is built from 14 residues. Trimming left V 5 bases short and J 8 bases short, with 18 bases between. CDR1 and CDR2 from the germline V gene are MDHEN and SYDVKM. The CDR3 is CASSPPGGGFGYTF. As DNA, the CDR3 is TGTGCCAGCAGTCCCCCGGGGGGAGGCTTCGGCTACACCTTC.

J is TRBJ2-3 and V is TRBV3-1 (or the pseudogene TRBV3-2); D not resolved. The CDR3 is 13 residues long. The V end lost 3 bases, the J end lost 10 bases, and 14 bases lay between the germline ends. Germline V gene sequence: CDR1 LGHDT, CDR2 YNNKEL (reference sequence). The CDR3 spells CASSQVSKAPQYF. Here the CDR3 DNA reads TGTGCCAGCAGCCAGGTTTCAAAGGCCCCGCAGTATTTT.

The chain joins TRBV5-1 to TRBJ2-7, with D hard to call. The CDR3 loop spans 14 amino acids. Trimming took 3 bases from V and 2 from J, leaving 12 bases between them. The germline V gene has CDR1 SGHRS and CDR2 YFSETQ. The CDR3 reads CASSSGVSPYEQYF. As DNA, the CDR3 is TGCGCCAGCAGCTCCGGAGTGAGCCCCTACGAGCAGTACTTC.

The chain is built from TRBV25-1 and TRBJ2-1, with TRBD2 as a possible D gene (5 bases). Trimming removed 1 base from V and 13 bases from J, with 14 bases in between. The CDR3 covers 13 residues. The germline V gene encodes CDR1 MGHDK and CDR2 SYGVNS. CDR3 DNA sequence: TGTGCCAGCAGTGAATCGGGGTTTGCCCGTCAGTTCTTC. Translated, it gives CASSESGFARQFF.

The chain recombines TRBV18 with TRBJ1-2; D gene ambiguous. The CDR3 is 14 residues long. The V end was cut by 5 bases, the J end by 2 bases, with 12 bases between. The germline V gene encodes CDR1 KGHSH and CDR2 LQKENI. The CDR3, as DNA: TGTGCCAGCTCAACCGGTCTGATAAACTATGGCTACACCTTC. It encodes CASSTGLINYGYTF.